The 22 T cell receptor beta chains presented below share a single source sample, sequenced in a study of T-cell reconstitution after alpha-beta-depleted transplantation in children. Molecular barcoding with unique molecular identifiers was used for the TCRbeta library. TCRdb ran MiXCR on the PCR reads and lists one entry per CDR3 protein. The data contain approximately 230,000 distinct CDR3 sequences, around 25% of them singletons. Sequenced material: PBMCs, taken before TCRalphabeta/CD19-depleted stem cell transplant. The source of these receptors is a girl under 10 years old with Fanconi anemia, due to receive a stem cell transplant.

Many counts were recorded for this clonotype. The V call is TRBV10-2, the J call TRBJ1-2, with D tentatively TRBD1 (5 bases). Germline-derived CDR1 and CDR2 are WSHSY and SAAADI. V was clipped by 3 bases and J by 2 bases, with 10 bases between them. CDR3 size: 14 residues. In DNA form, the CDR3 reads TGCGCCAGCAGTGAAAAGGGGAAGAACTATGGCTACACCTTC. As protein: CASSEKGKNYGYTF.

This clonotype was picked up many times. The chain employs TRBV29-1 and TRBJ1-5; D possibly corresponds to TRBD1 (6 bases). This CDR3 spans 13 amino acids. Germline V gene data show CDR1 as SQVTM and CDR2 as ANQGSEA. Trimming took off 6 bases at V and 1 base at J, with 10 bases between the two ends. The CDR3 region is CSVGGLSNQPQHF. In DNA form, the CDR3 reads TGCAGCGTCGGGGGCCTAAGCAATCAGCCCCAGCATTTT.

The chain employs TRBV19 and TRBJ2-1; 12 positions match TRBD1. The germline CDR1 and CDR2 sequences are LNHDA and SQIVND (reference sequence). The CDR3 consists of 16 residues. V was pared by 6 bases and J by 2 bases, with 5 bases of the junction left unmatched. The CDR3 coding sequence is TGTGCCAGTAGGGGACAGGGGGCGGGTACCTACAATGAGCAGTTCTTC. It specifies CASRGQGAGTYNEQFF.

The chain combines TRBV30 with TRBJ2-1; the D gene could be TRBD1 or TRBD2 (5 bases each). The CDR3 is 11 amino acids. Germline lookup yields CDR1 GTSNPN and CDR2 SVGIG (reference sequence). Trimming cost V 4 bases and J 8 bases, with 9 bases left between them. The CDR3 nucleotides read TGTGCCTGGACCAGGGAGTATGAGCAGTTCTTC. It encodes CAWTREYEQFF.

J is TRBJ2-7 and V is TRBV7-3; D possibly corresponds to TRBD1 (5 bases). The germline V gene encodes CDR1 SGHTA and CDR2 FQGTGA. The V end lost 1 base, the J end lost 3 bases, and 10 bases lay between the germline ends. The CDR3 sequence is 14 residues long. The CDR3 sequence is CASSLRDSNYEQYF. The CDR3 region has the DNA TGTGCCAGCAGCTTAAGAGACAGTAACTACGAGCAGTACTTC.

The sample holds many counts of this clonotype. The chain has TRBV29-1 and TRBJ2-5; no definite D call. Germline-derived CDR1 and CDR2 are SQVTM and ANQGSEA. The length of the CDR3 is 13 residues. Trimming removed 1 base at V and 5 bases at J, with 11 bases between. The CDR3 reads CSVEVAVGETQYF. The CDR3 nucleotides are TGCAGCGTTGAAGTGGCAGTCGGGGAGACCCAGTACTTC.

The V call is TRBV5-1, the J call TRBJ2-1, with TRBD2 identical over 8 bases. Germline CDR1 reads SGHRS; CDR2 reads YFSETQ. V trimming: 4 bases; J trimming: 0 bases; junction bases outside the gene matches: 3. The CDR3 contains 15 residues. The CDR3 protein is CASSLAGISYNEQFF. CDR3 coding DNA: TGCGCCAGCAGCCTAGCGGGCATCTCCTACAATGAGCAGTTCTTC.

The chain carries TRBV5-1 and TRBJ2-7; 8 nucleotides align to TRBD2. The V gene's germline CDR1 is SGHRS and CDR2 YFSETQ. The CDR3 loop spans 16 amino acids. Losses at the gene ends were 3 bases for V and 0 bases for J; bases not matched to a gene: 8. As DNA, the CDR3 is TGCGCCAGCAGCTCCCTAGCGGGTTTGAGCTCCTACGAGCAGTACTTC. Its protein is CASSSLAGLSSYEQYF.

This clonotype was seen only a few times. The chain recombines TRBV7-9 with TRBJ2-7, with 11 bases fitting TRBD2. V lost 5 bases, J lost 2 bases, and 8 bases stayed unmatched. This CDR3 is built from 16 residues. Germline CDR1 is SEHNR and CDR2 is FQNEAQ (reference sequence). DNA of the CDR3: TGTGCCAGCAGCGAAAGCTTAGCGGGAGGGCCCTACGAGCAGTACTTC. The encoded protein is CASSESLAGGPYEQYF.

This rearrangement joins TRBV28 to TRBJ2-2; TRBD2 matches 13 bases. V shed 6 bases and J 4 bases; nucleotides not matched to a gene: 11. CDR3 length equals 18 residues. In germline, CDR1 is MDHEN, CDR2 SYDVKM. CDR3 sequence: CASRQGLAGFRGTGELFF. Here the CDR3 DNA reads TGTGCCAGCAGACAGGGACTAGCGGGGTTTCGCGGCACCGGGGAGCTGTTTTTT.

The chain employs TRBV20-1 and TRBJ1-1, with 8 bases matching TRBD1. The V and J ends lost 3 bases and 9 bases, in that order; junction bases with no gene match: 9. Germline-derived CDR1 and CDR2 are DFQATT and SNEGSKA (reference sequence). The CDR3 extends over 13 amino acids. CDR3 in DNA: TGCAGTGCTAGCAGACAGGGGAGCTTCAAAGCTTTCTTT. It specifies CSASRQGSFKAFF.

This clonotype showed up just a few times. V gene TRBV25-1 combines with J gene TRBJ2-3, with TRBD2 identical over 15 bases. Germline CDR1 is MGHDK and CDR2 is SYGVNS. The length of the CDR3 is 18 residues. Trimming removed 1 base from V and 5 bases from J; junction bases left unmatched: 7. The CDR3 protein is CASSESLRTSGGEDTQYF. The CDR3 DNA follows: TGTGCCAGCAGTGAATCCCTCCGGACTAGCGGGGGGGAAGATACGCAGTATTTT.

This clonotype was observed a few times. This chain's CDR3 is CASSLNMGTQRNTIYF. In DNA, the CDR3 is TGTGCCAGCAGCTTAAATATGGGGACGCAAAGAAACACCATATATTTT. This chain joins TRBV11-2 and TRBJ1-3, with a weak D call TRBD1 (5 bases). This CDR3 has 16 amino acids. Trimming took off 2 bases at V and 5 bases at J, with 16 bases between the two ends. From germline, CDR1 is SGHAT and CDR2 FQNNGV.

This sequence joins TRBV11-2 and TRBJ2-4; D unclear. Germline values: CDR1 SGHAT, CDR2 FQNNGV. The CDR3 contains 14 residues. V lost 3 bases and J lost 4, with 10 bases in between. The CDR3 sequence: CASSLVDGKNIQYF. The CDR3 coding sequence is TGTGCCAGCAGCTTGGTGGACGGAAAAAACATTCAGTACTTC.

The chain uses TRBV5-1 and TRBJ2-7; TRBD1 agrees at 7 bases. From germline, CDR1 is SGHRS and CDR2 YFSETQ. Trimming took 2 bases from V and 2 from J; bases not matched to a gene: 7. The CDR3 is 15 amino acids. This CDR3 reads CASSFGQAITYEQYF. Written as DNA, the CDR3 is TGCGCCAGCAGCTTTGGACAGGCGATTACCTACGAGCAGTACTTC. The full variable domain, its missing parts supplied by reference TRBV5-1 and TRBJ2-7, is KAGVTQTPRYLIKTRGQQVTLSCSPISGHRSVSWYQQTPGQGLQFLFEYFSETQRNKGNFPGRFSGRQFSNSRSEMNVSTLELGDSALYLCASSFGQAITYEQYFGPGTRLTVT.

Only a few counts were recorded for this clonotype. CDR3 coding DNA: TGTGCCAGCAGCCACTGGCCCGGGGAGCTGTTTTTT. This sequence encodes CASSHWPGELFF. The rearrangement uses TRBV3-1 and TRBJ2-2; no firm D call. Germline CDR1 LGHDT, CDR2 YNNKEL (reference sequence). Deletions cut 3 bases from V and 6 bases from J, with 5 bases between. This CDR3 contains 12 residues.

This clonotype occurred many times. The genes are TRBV2 and TRBJ2-7; D ambiguous. This CDR3 has 15 residues. Germline CDR1 SNHLY, CDR2 FYNNEI. V was trimmed by 2 bases and J by 0 bases, leaving 11 bases between them. CDR3 in amino acids: CASSEFGPASYEQYF. The CDR3 DNA sequence: TGTGCCAGCAGTGAATTTGGGCCGGCCTCCTACGAGCAGTACTTC.

J is TRBJ2-1 and V is TRBV28; 10 nucleotides align to TRBD1. CDR1 and CDR2 (germline): MDHEN, SYDVKM. J was trimmed by 0 bases and V by 6 bases; bases with no gene match: 5. CDR3 length: 16 amino acids. The CDR3 sequence: CASSTWTGGSYNEQFF. The CDR3 DNA reads as TGTGCCAGCAGCACCTGGACAGGGGGCTCCTACAATGAGCAGTTCTTC.

This sequence joins TRBV20-1 and TRBJ2-7; 9 nucleotides match TRBD2. The germline gives CDR1 DFQATT, CDR2 SNEGSKA (reference sequence). V was pared by 3 bases and J by 2 bases, with 5 bases of the junction left unmatched. The CDR3 has 14 residues. Written as DNA, the CDR3 is TGCAGTGCTAGTGGTAGCGGGAGAACCTACGAGCAGTACTTC. It is translated as CSASGSGRTYEQYF.

This clonotype was detected a few times. The V gene is TRBV6-6, the J gene TRBJ2-7; unclear D gene. This CDR3 region has 13 residues. Germline V gives CDR1 MNHNY, CDR2 SVGAGI (reference sequence). Trimming left V 0 bases short and J 4 bases short, with 7 bases between. CDR3: CASSYSILYEQYF. The CDR3 nucleotides are TGTGCCAGCAGTTACTCGATTCTTTACGAGCAGTACTTC.

Comment on this clonotype: Since a much larger clone is just one base distant, this may be a read error. This chain uses TRBV6-2 or TRBV6-3 with TRBJ2-7, with TRBD1 matching 10 bases. The CDR3 is 12 amino acids. Looked up from germline, CDR1 is MNHEY and CDR2 is SVGEGT. The CDR3 reads CASTTGGDELYF. CDR3 nucleotide sequence: TGTGCCAGCACGACAGGGGGCGACGAGCTGTACTTC.

This clonotype appeared many times. This rearrangement joins TRBV28 to TRBJ2-7, with D unresolved. Germline V lookup: CDR1 MDHEN, CDR2 SYDVKM. The CDR3 is 10 amino acids. Trimming took off 7 bases at V and 0 bases at J, with 1 base between the two ends. This CDR3 reads CASTSYEQYF. The DNA of the CDR3 is TGTGCCAGCACCTCCTACGAGCAGTACTTC.